Below are 21 T cell receptor beta chains sequenced from a single sample in a study of T cell repertoires in cytomegalovirus infection. MiXCR, applied by TCRdb to the reads, yields one record per CDR3 protein. Seen here are more than 150,000 distinct CDR3 sequences, about 20% observed once, and the top ten hold approximately 9.9%. The source material was PBMCs. These receptors all stem from a human donor in good health (CMV status not recorded). Some clones in this sample may be carry-over from other donors' samples.

This clonotype was seen many times. The J gene is TRBJ1-5, the V gene TRBV7-2; 8 bases fit TRBD1. In germline, CDR1 is SGHTA, CDR2 FQGNSA. With 5 bases clipped from V and 4 bases from J, the junction kept 1 base outside the gene matches. This CDR3 is built from 13 residues. The CDR3 DNA is TGTGCCAGCAGCGGACAGGGAAATCAGCCCCAGCATTTT. Its translation is CASSGQGNQPQHF.

This clonotype was seen at least ten times. The chain has TRBV7-9 and TRBJ2-1; D may be TRBD1 (5 bases). The CDR3 consists of 11 residues. The germline V and J ends were trimmed by 3 bases and 8 bases, with 5 bases remaining between them. Germline CDR1 reads SEHNR; CDR2 reads FQNEAQ (reference sequence). The DNA of the CDR3 is TGTGCCAGCAGCTTGACAGATGAGCAGTTCTTC. Its translation is CASSLTDEQFF.

This clonotype was seen a few times. This chain joins TRBV5-1 and TRBJ2-5; weak D call: TRBD2 (6 bases). CDR1 is SGHRS and CDR2 is YFSETQ in the germline V gene. Trimming left V 1 base short and J 3 bases short, with 16 bases between. The CDR3 length is 16 residues. The CDR3 sequence: CASSLMAGRLEETQYF. As DNA, the CDR3 is TGCGCCAGCAGCTTGATGGCGGGGAGACTTGAAGAGACCCAGTACTTC.

This clonotype was counted a few times. The gene calls are TRBV20-1 and TRBJ2-1; 7 bases align to TRBD1. This CDR3 spans 14 amino acids. V shed 3 bases and J 8 bases; nucleotides not matched to a gene: 10. Germline V gives CDR1 DFQATT, CDR2 SNEGSKA (reference sequence). DNA for the CDR3: TGCAGTGCTAGTAGGGGGCTAAACGGGGATGAGCAGTTCTTC. Translated, it gives CSASRGLNGDEQFF.

J is TRBJ2-7 and V is TRBV28; D call uncertain. Trimming took 5 bases from V and 2 from J, leaving 13 bases between them. Germline values: CDR1 MDHEN, CDR2 SYDVKM. The CDR3 is 14 amino acids. The CDR3 loop reads CASSLRTVPYEQYF. Here the CDR3 DNA reads TGTGCCAGCAGTCTCCGGACGGTCCCCTACGAGCAGTACTTC.

This clonotype has just a few counts. This chain uses TRBV7-9 with TRBJ1-1; possible D gene TRBD1, 6 bases. In germline, CDR1 is SEHNR, CDR2 FQNEAQ (reference sequence). Trimming removed 5 bases from V and 5 bases from J, with 12 bases in between. There are 13 residues in the CDR3. This chain's CDR3 is CASSQGMGTEAFF. DNA of the CDR3: TGTGCCAGCAGCCAGGGGATGGGGACTGAAGCTTTCTTT.

The rearrangement uses TRBV28 and TRBJ2-7; the match to TRBD2 covers 11 bases. Trimming removed 7 bases from V and 0 bases from J; junction bases left unmatched: 5. Germline CDR1 is MDHEN and CDR2 is SYDVKM. This CDR3 comprises 15 residues. CDR3 in DNA: TGTGCCAGCATAGGAGGACTAGCGGGCTCCTACGAGCAGTACTTC. Protein: CASIGGLAGSYEQYF.

The rearrangement uses TRBV28 and TRBJ2-3; D is possibly TRBD2 (5 bases). CDR3 size: 13 residues. Germline values: CDR1 MDHEN, CDR2 SYDVKM. V was pared by 6 bases and J by 0 bases, with 7 bases between. DNA for the CDR3: TGTGCCAGCAGAAGGACTAGCACAGATACGCAGTATTTT. Amino acids: CASRRTSTDTQYF.

The table lists this clonotype with many counts. The V and J genes are TRBV2 and TRBJ2-7; D not certain. V was shortened by 1 base and J by 7 bases, with 11 bases between the two germline ends. The CDR3 is 13 residues long. From germline, CDR1 is SNHLY and CDR2 FYNNEI. The CDR3 DNA sequence: TGTGCCAGCAGTGAAGGCTTAGAGGTGGAGCAGTACTTC. Translation: CASSEGLEVEQYF.

This clonotype was seen only a few times. The genes are TRBV4-3 and TRBJ1-2, with D unclear. CDR3 length equals 16 residues. Germline values: CDR1 LGHNA, CDR2 YSLEER. Trimming took 0 bases from V and 0 from J, leaving 11 bases between them. CDR3 coding DNA: TGCGCCAGCAGCCAAGAATTAGGGTTGCCTAACTATGGCTACACCTTC. Translation: CASSQELGLPNYGYTF.

At least ten counts were recorded for this clonotype. The chain uses TRBV7-2 and TRBJ1-1; no firm D call. The CDR3 totals 13 residues. Germline loops: CDR1 SGHTA, CDR2 FQGNSA. V was pared by 6 bases and J by 1 base, with 9 bases between. CDR3: CASRERGNTEAFF. The CDR3 nucleotides read TGTGCCAGCAGGGAGCGAGGGAACACTGAAGCTTTCTTT. The whole variable domain, remainder taken from reference TRBV7-2 and TRBJ1-1, is GAGVSQSPSNKVTEKGKDVELRCDPISGHTALYWYRQSLGQGLEFLIYFQGNSAPDKSGLPSDRFSAERTGGSVSTLTIQRTQQEDSAVYLCASRERGNTEAFFGQGTRLTVV.

This clonotype was observed a handful of times. This chain connects TRBV14 to TRBJ2-7; 8 nucleotides line up with TRBD2. CDR1 SGHDN and CDR2 FVKESK come from the germline V gene. J gave up 2 bases and V 4 bases, and 4 bases lay outside the gene matches. CDR3 length equals 14 residues. The CDR3 DNA reads TGTGCCAGCAGCCTACCCGGGAGGGCCTACGAGCAGTACTTC. It encodes CASSLPGRAYEQYF.

This clonotype was seen just once. Its ends do not fully match the called genes, so a read error is possible. The chain links TRBV24-1 to TRBJ2-3; D is undetermined. Germline CDR1 is KGHDR and CDR2 is SFDVKD. This CDR3 has 13 amino acids. CDR3 sequence: CATSLGSADTRYF. For the CDR3, the DNA is TGTGCCACCAGTCTAGGGTCGGCAGATACGCGGTATTTT.

This clonotype came up once. One junction end disagrees with the germline gene, perhaps due to a read error. The chain uses TRBV30 and TRBJ2-6; D may be TRBD1 (5 bases). The CDR3 length is 13 residues. Germline V gene lookup returns CDR1 GTSNPN and CDR2 SVGIG (reference sequence). CDR3 coding DNA: TGTGCCTGGGGCAACTCTGGGGCCAACGACCTGACTTTC. It yields the protein CAWGNSGANDLTF.

In the case of this clonotype: This sequence may be a read error, since a much larger clone differs from it by one base. The chain is built from TRBV2 and TRBJ2-3; D gene uncertain. The CDR3 loop spans 10 amino acids. CDR1 SNHLY and CDR2 FYNNEI come from the germline V gene. The CDR3 DNA sequence: TGTGCCGGCAGCCGCGATACTCCGTATTTT. Its protein product is CAGSRDTPYF. Filled out from reference TRBV2 and TRBJ2-3, the complete variable domain reads EPEVTQTPSHQVTQMGQEVILRCVPISNHLYFYWYRQILGQKVEFLVSFYNNEISEKSEIFDDQFSVERPDGSNFTLKIRSTKLEDSAMYFCAGSRDTPYFGPGTRLTVL.

This clonotype was recorded a few times. The V gene is TRBV4-1, the J gene TRBJ2-3; D uncertain. Between the trimmed V and J ends, which lost 0 bases and 1 base, there was a span of 2 bases. This CDR3 has 13 residues. The germline CDR1 and CDR2 sequences are MGHRA and YSYEKL. The chain's CDR3 is CASSQDRTDTQYF. The DNA for the CDR3 is TGCGCCAGCAGCCAAGACCGCACAGATACGCAGTATTTT.

This clonotype has a handful of counts. This sequence joins TRBV12-3 or TRBV12-4 and TRBJ1-2, with D possibly matching TRBD1 (5 bases). The CDR3 length is 13 residues. Trimming removed 7 bases at V and 5 bases at J, with 14 bases between. This CDR3 is CASTGTQRYGYTF. DNA of the CDR3: TGTGCCAGCACCGGGACCCAACGTTATGGCTACACCTTC.

The V gene is TRBV28, the J gene TRBJ1-4; D unresolved. The V and J ends lost 5 bases and 10 bases respectively, with 14 bases between them. Per germline, CDR1 MDHEN and CDR2 SYDVKM. The CDR3 extends over 13 amino acids. Here the CDR3 DNA reads TGTGCCAGCAGTCCAATTTTCATGGGAAAACTGTTTTTT. Its translation is CASSPIFMGKLFF.

The chain couples TRBV29-1 to TRBJ2-7; D possibly corresponds to TRBD2 (5 bases). Germline CDR1 is SQVTM and CDR2 is ANQGSEA. V shed 4 bases and J shed 5 bases, with 9 bases lying between them. The length of the CDR3 is 11 residues. Here the CDR3 DNA reads TGCAGCGTTGCGGAGGCTAACGAGCAGTACTTC. Protein product: CSVAEANEQYF.

This clonotype was seen ten or more times. The chain uses TRBV7-9 and TRBJ2-5, with 9 positions matching TRBD2. This CDR3 contains 15 residues. Germline loops: CDR1 SEHNR, CDR2 FQNEAQ (reference sequence). V dropped 5 bases and J dropped 5; count of bases not matched to a gene: 9. This chain's CDR3 is CASSGRGGAFETQYF. CDR3 sequence (DNA): TGTGCCAGCAGCGGTCGCGGGGGGGCTTTTGAGACCCAGTACTTC.

The chain is built from TRBV5-6 and TRBJ1-5; 10 bases map to TRBD1. The V gene's germline CDR1 is SGHDT and CDR2 YYEEEE. The trim removed 4 bases at V and 4 bases at J, leaving 8 bases unmatched. The CDR3 is 16 amino acids. The CDR3 nucleotides read TGTGCCAGCAGCCGAAACCGGGACAGGGGAAATCAGCCCCAGCATTTT. It yields the protein CASSRNRDRGNQPQHF.